The source of this T cell receptor beta chain is a study of blood T cell repertoires in COVID-19. As for the study in general: The cDNA or gDNA used as material had been derived from T cells, B-cell-depleted T cells, or PBMCs.

Profiling relied on immunoSEQ multiplex PCR, and the TCRdb table lists in-frame clones only, not all of them. The repertoire holds about 260,000 clones, 88% seen once, with about 4% in the top ten. Germline V CDR1 and CDR2: SGHNT, YYREEE (reference sequence). This CDR3 is 13 amino acids long. V was trimmed by 4 bases and J by 2 bases, leaving 9 bases between them. The chain links TRBV5-4 to TRBJ1-1; D possibly corresponds to TRBD1 (6 bases). What was sequenced was peripheral blood. The receptor was isolated from a man aged 55 to 70 who had recovered from COVID-19. CDR3 in amino acids: CASSRDTNTEAFF. The CDR3 region has the DNA TGTGCCAGCAGCCGGGACACAAACACTGAAGCTTTCTTT.